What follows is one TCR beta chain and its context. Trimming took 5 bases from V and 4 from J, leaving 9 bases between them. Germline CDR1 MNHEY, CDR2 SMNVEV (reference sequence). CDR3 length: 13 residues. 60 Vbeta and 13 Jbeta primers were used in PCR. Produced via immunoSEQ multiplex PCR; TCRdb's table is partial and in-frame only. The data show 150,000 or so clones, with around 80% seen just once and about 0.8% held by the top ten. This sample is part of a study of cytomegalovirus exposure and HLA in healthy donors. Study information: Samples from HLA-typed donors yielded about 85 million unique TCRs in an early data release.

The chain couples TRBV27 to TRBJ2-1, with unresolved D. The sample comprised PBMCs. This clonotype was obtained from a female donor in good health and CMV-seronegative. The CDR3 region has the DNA TGTGCCAGCAGTGTACGGGTATACAATGAGCAGTTCTTC. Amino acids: CASSVRVYNEQFF.